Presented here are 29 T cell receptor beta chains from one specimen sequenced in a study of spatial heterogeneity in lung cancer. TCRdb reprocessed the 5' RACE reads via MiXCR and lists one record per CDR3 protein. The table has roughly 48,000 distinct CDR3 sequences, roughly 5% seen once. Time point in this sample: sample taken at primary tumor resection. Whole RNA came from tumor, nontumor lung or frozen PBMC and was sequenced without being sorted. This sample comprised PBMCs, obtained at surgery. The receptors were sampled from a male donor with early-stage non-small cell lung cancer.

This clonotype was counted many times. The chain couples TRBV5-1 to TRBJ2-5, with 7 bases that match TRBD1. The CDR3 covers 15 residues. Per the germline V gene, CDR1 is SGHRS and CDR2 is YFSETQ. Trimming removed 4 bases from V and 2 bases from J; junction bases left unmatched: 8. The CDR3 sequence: CASSLQPGQQETQYF. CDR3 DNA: TGCGCCAGCAGCCTCCAACCGGGACAGCAAGAGACCCAGTACTTC.

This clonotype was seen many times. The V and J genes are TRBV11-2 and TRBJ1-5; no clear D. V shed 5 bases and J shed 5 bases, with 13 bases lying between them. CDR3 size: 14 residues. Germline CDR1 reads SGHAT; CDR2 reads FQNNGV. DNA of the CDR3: TGTGCCAGCAGCAGACGCGGCCTCGATCAGCCCCAGCATTTT. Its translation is CASSRRGLDQPQHF.

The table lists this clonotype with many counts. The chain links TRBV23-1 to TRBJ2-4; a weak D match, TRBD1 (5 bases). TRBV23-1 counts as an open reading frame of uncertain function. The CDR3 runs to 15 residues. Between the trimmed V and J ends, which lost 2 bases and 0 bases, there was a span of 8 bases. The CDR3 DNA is TGCGCCAGCAGTCAAGACAGAATAGCCAAAAACATTCAGTACTTC. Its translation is CASSQDRIAKNIQYF.

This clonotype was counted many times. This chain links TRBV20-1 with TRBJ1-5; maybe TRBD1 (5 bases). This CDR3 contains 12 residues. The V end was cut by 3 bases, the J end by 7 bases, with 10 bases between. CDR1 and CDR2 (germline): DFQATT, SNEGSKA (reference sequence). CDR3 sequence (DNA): TGCAGTGCTAGCAGGGCTGGGCAGCCCCAGCATTTT. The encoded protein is CSASRAGQPQHF.

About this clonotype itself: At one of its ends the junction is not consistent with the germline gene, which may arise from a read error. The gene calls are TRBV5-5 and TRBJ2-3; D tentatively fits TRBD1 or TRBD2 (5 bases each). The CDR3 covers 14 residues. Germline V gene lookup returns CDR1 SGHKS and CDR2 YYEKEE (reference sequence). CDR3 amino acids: CASSTTASTDMQYF. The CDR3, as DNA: TGTGCCAGCAGCACGACAGCTAGCACAGATATGCAGTATTTT.

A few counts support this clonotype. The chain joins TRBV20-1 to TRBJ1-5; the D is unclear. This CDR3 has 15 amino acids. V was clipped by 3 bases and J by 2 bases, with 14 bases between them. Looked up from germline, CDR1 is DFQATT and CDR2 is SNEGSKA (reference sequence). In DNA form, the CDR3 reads TGCAGTGCTAGCCAGACATGGGGAGGCAATCAGCCCCAGCATTTT. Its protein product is CSASQTWGGNQPQHF.

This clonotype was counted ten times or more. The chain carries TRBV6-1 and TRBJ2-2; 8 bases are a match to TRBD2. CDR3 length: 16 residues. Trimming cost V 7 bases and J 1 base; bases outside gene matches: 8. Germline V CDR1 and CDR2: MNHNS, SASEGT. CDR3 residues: CASKRGAGENTGELFF. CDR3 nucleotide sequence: TGTGCCAGCAAAAGGGGAGCGGGAGAGAACACCGGGGAGCTGTTTTTT.

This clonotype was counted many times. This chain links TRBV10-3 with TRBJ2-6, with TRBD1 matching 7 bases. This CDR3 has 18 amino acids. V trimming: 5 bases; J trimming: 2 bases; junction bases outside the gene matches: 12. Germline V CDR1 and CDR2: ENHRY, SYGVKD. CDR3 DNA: TGTGCCATCAGTCCCTGGACAGGCCAGACTGCTGGGGCCAACGTCCTGACTTTC. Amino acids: CAISPWTGQTAGANVLTF.

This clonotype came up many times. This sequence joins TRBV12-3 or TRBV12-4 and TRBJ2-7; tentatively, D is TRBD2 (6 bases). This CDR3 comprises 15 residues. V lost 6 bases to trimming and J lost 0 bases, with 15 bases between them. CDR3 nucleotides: TGTGCCAGCAGCCGCTTCGCGGGGAGCTCCTACGAGCAGTACTTC. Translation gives CASSRFAGSSYEQYF.

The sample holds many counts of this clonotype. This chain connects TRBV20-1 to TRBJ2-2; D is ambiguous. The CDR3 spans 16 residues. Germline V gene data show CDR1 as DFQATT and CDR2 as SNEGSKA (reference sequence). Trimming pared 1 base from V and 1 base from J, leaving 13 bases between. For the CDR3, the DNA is TGCAGTGCTAGAGCTGCTGATAGAGGGAACACCGGGGAGCTGTTTTTT. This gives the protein CSARAADRGNTGELFF.

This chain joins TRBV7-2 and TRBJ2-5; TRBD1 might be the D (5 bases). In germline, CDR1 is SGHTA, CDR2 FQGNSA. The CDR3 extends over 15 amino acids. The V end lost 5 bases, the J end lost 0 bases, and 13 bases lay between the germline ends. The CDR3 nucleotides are TGTGCCAGCAGCCAACCCCGACAGTACCAAGAGACCCAGTACTTC. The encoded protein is CASSQPRQYQETQYF.

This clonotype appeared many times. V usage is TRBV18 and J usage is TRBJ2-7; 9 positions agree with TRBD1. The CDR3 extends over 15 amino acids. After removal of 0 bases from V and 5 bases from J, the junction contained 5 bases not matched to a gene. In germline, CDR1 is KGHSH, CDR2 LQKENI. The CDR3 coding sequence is TGTGCCAGCTCACCACCGGGAACAGGGGGCCACGAGCAGTACTTC. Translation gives CASSPPGTGGHEQYF.

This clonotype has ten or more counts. CDR3: CASNTAGSSYEQYF. The CDR3 DNA reads TGTGCCAGTAATACTGCAGGGAGCTCCTACGAGCAGTACTTC. The chain recombines TRBV19 with TRBJ2-7, with D possibly being TRBD1 or TRBD2 (5 bases each). The CDR3 sequence is 14 residues long. The V gene lost 7 bases and the J gene lost 0 bases, with 13 bases spanning the gap. Germline V lookup: CDR1 LNHDA, CDR2 SQIVND (reference sequence).

For the CDR3, the DNA is TGTGCCAGCAGCCCGAGGGGGACGAACACCGGGGAGCTGTTTTTT. It is translated as CASSPRGTNTGELFF. The chain employs TRBV7-3 and TRBJ2-2; possible D gene TRBD1, 6 bases. Germline V gives CDR1 SGHTA, CDR2 FQGTGA. Trimming removed 5 bases at V and 0 bases at J, with 10 bases between. This CDR3 comprises 15 residues.

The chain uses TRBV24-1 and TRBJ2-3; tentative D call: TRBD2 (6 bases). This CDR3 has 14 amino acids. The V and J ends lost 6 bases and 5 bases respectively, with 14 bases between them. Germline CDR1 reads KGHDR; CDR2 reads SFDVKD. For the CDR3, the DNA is TGTGCCACCAGTCCTTTTAATAGCGGAGATACGCAGTATTTT. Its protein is CATSPFNSGDTQYF.

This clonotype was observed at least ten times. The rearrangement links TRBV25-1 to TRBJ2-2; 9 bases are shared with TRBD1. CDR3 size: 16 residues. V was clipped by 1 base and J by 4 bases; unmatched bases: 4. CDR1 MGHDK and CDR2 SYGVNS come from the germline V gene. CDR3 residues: CASSEWDRDGTGELFF. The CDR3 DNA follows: TGTGCCAGCAGTGAATGGGACAGGGATGGCACCGGGGAGCTGTTTTTT.

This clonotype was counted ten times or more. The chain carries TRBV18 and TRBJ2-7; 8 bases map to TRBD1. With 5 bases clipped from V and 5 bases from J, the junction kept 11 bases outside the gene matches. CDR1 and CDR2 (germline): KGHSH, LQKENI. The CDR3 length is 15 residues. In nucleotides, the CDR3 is TGTGCCAGCTCAGCCGTGGCAGGGGGCTTCCACGAGCAGTACTTC. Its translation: CASSAVAGGFHEQYF.

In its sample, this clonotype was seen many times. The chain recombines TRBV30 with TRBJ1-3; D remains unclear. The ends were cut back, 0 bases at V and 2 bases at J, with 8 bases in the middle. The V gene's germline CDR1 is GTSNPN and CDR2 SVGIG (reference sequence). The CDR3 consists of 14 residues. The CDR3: CAWSVPAAGNTIYF. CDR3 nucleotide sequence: TGTGCCTGGAGTGTACCGGCAGCTGGAAACACCATATATTTT.

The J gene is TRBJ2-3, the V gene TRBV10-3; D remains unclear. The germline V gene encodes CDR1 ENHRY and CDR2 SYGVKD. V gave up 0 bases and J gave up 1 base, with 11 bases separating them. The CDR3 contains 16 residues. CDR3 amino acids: CAISESMAYRTDTQYF. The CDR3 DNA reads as TGTGCCATCAGTGAGTCGATGGCTTACCGCACAGATACGCAGTATTTT.

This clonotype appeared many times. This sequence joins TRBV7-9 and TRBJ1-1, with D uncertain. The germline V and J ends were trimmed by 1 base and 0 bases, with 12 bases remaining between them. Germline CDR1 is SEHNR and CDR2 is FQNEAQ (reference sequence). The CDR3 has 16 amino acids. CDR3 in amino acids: CASSLGGSHMNTEAFF. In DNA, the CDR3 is TGTGCCAGCAGCTTAGGAGGGTCGCACATGAACACTGAAGCTTTCTTT. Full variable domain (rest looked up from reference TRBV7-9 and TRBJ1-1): DTGVSQNPRHKITKRGQNVTFRCDPISEHNRLYWYRQTLGQGPEFLTYFQNEAQLEKSRLLSDRFSAERPKGSFSTLEIQRTEQGDSAMYLCASSLGGSHMNTEAFFGQGTRLTVV.

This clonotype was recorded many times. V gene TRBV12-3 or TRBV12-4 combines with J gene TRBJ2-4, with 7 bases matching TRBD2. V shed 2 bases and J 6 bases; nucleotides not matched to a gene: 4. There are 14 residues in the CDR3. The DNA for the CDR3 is TGTGCCAGCAGTTTATTGGCTAGCGGAAACATTCAGTACTTC. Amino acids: CASSLLASGNIQYF.

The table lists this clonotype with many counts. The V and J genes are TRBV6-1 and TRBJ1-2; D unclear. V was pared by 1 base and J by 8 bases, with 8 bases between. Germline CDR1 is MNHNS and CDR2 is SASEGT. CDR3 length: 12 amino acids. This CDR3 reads CASSEEWGGYTF. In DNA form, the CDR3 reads TGTGCCAGCAGTGAAGAATGGGGAGGCTACACCTTC.

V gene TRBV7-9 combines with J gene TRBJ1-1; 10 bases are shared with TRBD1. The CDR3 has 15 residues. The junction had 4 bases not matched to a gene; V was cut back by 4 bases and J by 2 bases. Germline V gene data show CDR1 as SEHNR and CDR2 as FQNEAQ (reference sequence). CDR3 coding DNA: TGTGCCAGCAGCTCGGGACAGGGGAGTAACACTGAAGCTTTCTTT. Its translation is CASSSGQGSNTEAFF.

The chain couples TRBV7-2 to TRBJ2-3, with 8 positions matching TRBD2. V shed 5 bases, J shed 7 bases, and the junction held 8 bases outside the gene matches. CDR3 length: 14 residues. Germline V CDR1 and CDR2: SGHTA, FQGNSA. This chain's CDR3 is CASSAGTSEYTQYF. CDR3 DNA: TGTGCCAGCAGCGCCGGGACTAGTGAATATACGCAGTATTTT.

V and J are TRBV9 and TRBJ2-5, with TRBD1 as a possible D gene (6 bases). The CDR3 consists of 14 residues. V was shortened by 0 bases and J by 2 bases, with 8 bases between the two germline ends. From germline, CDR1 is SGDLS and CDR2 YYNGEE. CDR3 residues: CASSVDQGQETQYF. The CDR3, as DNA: TGTGCCAGCAGCGTAGATCAGGGGCAAGAGACCCAGTACTTC.

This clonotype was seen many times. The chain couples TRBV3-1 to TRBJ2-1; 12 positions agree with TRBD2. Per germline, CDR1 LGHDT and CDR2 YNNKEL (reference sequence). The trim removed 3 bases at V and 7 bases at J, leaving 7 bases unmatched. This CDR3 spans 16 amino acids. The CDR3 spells CASSQASGRAYNEQFF. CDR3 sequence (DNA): TGTGCCAGCAGCCAGGCTAGCGGGAGGGCTTATAATGAGCAGTTCTTC.

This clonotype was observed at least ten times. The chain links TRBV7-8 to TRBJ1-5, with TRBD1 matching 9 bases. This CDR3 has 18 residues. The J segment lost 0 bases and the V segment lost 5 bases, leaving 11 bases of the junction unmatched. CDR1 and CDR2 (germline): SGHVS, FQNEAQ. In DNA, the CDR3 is TGTGCCAGCAGCCACGACAGGGGGTTTCCCGTTAGCAATCAGCCCCAGCATTTT. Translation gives CASSHDRGFPVSNQPQHF.

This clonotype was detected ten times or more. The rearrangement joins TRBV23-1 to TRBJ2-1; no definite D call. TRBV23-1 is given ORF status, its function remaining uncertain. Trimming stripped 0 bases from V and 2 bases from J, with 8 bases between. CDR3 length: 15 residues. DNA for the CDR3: TGCGCCAGCAGTCAATCAGGCGGAGCCTACAATGAGCAGTTCTTC. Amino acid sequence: CASSQSGGAYNEQFF.

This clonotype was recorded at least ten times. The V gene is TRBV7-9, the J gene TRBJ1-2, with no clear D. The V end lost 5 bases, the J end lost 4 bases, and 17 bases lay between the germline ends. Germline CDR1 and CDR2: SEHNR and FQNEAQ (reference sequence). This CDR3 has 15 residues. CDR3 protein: CASSPGSNLRYGYTF. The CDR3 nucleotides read TGTGCCAGCAGCCCCGGGTCCAACCTTCGCTATGGCTACACCTTC.